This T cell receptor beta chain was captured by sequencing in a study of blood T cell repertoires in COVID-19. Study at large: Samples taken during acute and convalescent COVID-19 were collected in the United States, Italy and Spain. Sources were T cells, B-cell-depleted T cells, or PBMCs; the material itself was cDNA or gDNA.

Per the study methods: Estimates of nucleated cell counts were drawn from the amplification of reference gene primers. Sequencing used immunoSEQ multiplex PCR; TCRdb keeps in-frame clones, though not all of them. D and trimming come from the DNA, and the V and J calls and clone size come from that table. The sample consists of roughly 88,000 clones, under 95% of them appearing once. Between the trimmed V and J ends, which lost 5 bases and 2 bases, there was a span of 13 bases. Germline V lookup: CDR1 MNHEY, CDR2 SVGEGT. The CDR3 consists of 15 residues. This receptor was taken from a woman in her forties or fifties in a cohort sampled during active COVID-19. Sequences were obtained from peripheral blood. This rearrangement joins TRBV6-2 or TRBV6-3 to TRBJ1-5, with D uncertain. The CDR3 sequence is CASSTVSGGNQPQHF. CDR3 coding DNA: TGTGCCAGCAGTACTGTCTCCGGGGGCAATCAGCCCCAGCATTTT.